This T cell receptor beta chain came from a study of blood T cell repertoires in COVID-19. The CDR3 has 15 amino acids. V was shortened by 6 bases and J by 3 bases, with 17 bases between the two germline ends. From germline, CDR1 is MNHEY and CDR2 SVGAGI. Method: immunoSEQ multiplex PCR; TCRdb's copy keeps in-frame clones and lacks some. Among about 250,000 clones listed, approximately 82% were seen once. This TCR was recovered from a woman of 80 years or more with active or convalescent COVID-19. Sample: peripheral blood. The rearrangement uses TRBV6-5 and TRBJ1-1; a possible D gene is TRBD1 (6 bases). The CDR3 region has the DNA TGTGCCAGCAGGATAAGGGGGGGCGCGTACACTGAAGCTTTCTTT. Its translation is CASRIRGGAYTEAFF.